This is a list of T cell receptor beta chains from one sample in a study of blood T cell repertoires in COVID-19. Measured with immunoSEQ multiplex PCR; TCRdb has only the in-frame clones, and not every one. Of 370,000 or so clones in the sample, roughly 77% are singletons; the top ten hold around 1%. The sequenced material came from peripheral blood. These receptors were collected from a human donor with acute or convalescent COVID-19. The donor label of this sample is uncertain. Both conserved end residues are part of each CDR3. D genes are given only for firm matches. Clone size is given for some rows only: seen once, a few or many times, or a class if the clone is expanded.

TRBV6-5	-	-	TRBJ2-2	CASYPNRAAGELFF	TGTGCCAGCTACCCAAACAGGGCGGCCGGGGAGCTGTTTTTT
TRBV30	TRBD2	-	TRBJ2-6	CAWRGGGSGANVLTF	TGTGCCTGGAGAGGCGGGGGCTCTGGGGCCAACGTCCTGACTTTC
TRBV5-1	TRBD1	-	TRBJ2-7	CASSGDRQGIPYEQYF	TGCGCCAGCAGCGGGGACAGACAGGGCATCCCCTACGAGCAGTACTTC
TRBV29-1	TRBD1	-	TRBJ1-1	CSFNRGPNTEAFF	TGCAGCTTTAACAGGGGCCCGAACACTGAAGCTTTCTTT
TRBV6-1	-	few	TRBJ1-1	CASSERRTEAFF	TGTGCCAGCAGTGAACGGCGGACTGAAGCTTTCTTT
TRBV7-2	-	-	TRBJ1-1	CASSPLQYTEAFF	TGTGCCAGCAGCCCCCTTCAGTACACTGAAGCTTTCTTT
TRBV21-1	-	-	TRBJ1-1	CASSNWEGMNTEAFF	TGTGCCAGCAGCAATTGGGAGGGGATGAACACTGAAGCTTTCTTT
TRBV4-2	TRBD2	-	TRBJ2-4	CASSQGAFRGLAGRGVDIQYF	TGTGCCAGCAGCCAAGGAGCTTTCAGGGGACTAGCGGGTAGAGGAGTGGACATTCAGTACTTC
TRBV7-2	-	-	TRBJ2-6	CASSFSWGRGANVLTF	TGTGCCAGCAGCTTCTCGTGGGGCAGAGGAGCCAACGTCCTGACTTTC
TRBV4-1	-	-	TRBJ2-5	CASSQDTSRGLETQYF	TGCGCCAGCAGCCAAGATACTAGCCGTGGGCTAGAGACCCAGTACTTC
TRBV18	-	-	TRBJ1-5	CASSTGHNQPQHF	TGTGCCAGCTCCACAGGTCACAATCAGCCCCAGCATTTT
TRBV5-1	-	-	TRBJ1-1	CASSLAAETEAFF	TGCGCCAGCAGCTTGGCCGCGGAGACTGAAGCTTTCTTT
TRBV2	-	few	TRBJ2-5	CASSRGGPETQYF	TGTGCCAGCAGCCGAGGAGGGCCAGAGACCCAGTACTTC
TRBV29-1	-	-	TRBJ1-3	CSVTYSGNTIYF	TGCAGCGTCACTTATTCTGGAAACACCATATATTTT
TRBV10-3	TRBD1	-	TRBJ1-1	CAIKNGQAPEAFF	TGTGCCATCAAAAATGGACAGGCTCCTGAAGCTTTCTTT
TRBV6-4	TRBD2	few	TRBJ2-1	CASSGTSGSYNEQFF	TGTGCCAGCAGCGGGACTAGCGGGAGCTACAATGAGCAGTTCTTC
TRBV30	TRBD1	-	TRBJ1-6	CAWSKQGAGNSPLHF	TGTGCCTGGAGTAAGCAGGGGGCCGGTAATTCACCCCTCCACTTT
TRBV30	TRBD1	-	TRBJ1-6	CAWSVGTANSPLHF	TGTGCCTGGAGTGTAGGGACAGCCAATTCACCCCTCCACTTT
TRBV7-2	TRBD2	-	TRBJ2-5	CASSLASLAGAQYF	TGTGCCAGCAGCTTAGCTAGCCTAGCGGGGGCCCAGTACTTC
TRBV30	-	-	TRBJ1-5	CAWTWGTGNNQPQHF	TGTGCCTGGACCTGGGGAACAGGGAATAATCAGCCCCAGCATTTT
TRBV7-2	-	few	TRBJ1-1	CASSLDRNSEAFF	TGTGCCAGCAGCCTCGACCGTAACAGTGAAGCTTTCTTT
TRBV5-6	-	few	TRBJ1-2	CASSLARGYTF	TGTGCCAGCAGCTTGGCGCGTGGCTACACCTTC
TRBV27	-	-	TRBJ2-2	CASSPFGRSNTGELFF	TGTGCCAGCAGCCCCTTTGGCAGATCGAACACCGGGGAGCTGTTTTTT
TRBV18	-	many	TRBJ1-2	CASSPFNNNYGYTF	TGTGCCAGCTCACCTTTCAACAATAACTATGGCTACACCTTC
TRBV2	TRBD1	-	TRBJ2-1	CASSVDRAGTYNEQFF	TGTGCCAGCAGCGTTGACAGGGCTGGGACCTACAATGAGCAGTTCTTC
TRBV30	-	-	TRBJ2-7	CAWSVRLWARASYEQYF	TGTGCCTGGAGTGTCCGCCTTTGGGCGAGGGCCTCCTACGAGCAGTACTTC
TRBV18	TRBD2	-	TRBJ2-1	CASSLRTSGRYNEQFF	TGTGCCAGCTCACTTAGGACTAGCGGGCGATACAATGAGCAGTTCTTC
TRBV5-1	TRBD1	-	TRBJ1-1	CASSLVEGAGISAEAFF	TGCGCCAGCAGCTTGGTAGAGGGGGCGGGTATTTCGGCTGAAGCTTTCTTT
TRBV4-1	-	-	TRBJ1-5	CASSQAGSNQPQHF	TGCGCCAGCAGCCAAGCAGGGAGCAATCAGCCCCAGCATTTT
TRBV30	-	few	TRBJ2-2	CAWIPRIGELFF	TGTGCCTGGATCCCGAGGATCGGGGAGCTGTTTTTT
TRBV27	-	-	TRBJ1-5	CASSLRGSNQPQHF	TGTGCCAGCAGTTTACGAGGTAGCAATCAGCCCCAGCATTTT
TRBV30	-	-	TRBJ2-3	CAWAHADTQYF	TGTGCCTGGGCCCATGCAGATACGCAGTATTTT
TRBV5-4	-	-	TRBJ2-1	CASSLVGGRGNEQFF	TGTGCCAGCAGCTTGGTAGGGGGGAGGGGCAATGAGCAGTTCTTC
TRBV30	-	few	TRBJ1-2	CASPGGLIGYGYTF	TGTGCCTCCCCGGGGGGCCTCATCGGGTATGGCTACACCTTC
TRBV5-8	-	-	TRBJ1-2	CASSPLRFANYGYTF	TGTGCCAGCAGCCCATTGAGATTTGCTAACTATGGCTACACCTTC
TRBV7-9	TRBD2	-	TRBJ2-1	CASPPRGAHSYNEQFF	TGTGCCAGCCCACCGCGGGGGGCTCACTCCTACAATGAGCAGTTCTTC
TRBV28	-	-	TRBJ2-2	CASSLDSPTGELFF	TGTGCCAGCAGTTTGGACAGCCCCACCGGGGAGCTGTTTTTT
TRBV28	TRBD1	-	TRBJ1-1	CASIQGVWNTEAFF	TGTGCCAGCATACAGGGGGTTTGGAACACTGAAGCTTTCTTT
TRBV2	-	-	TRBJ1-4	CASSERGQGNEKLFF	TGTGCCAGCAGTGAACGAGGGCAGGGGAATGAAAAACTGTTTTTT
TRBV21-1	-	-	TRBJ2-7	CASSFPRDRGLRSYEQYF	TGTGCCAGCAGCTTCCCTAGGGACAGGGGGCTAAGGTCCTACGAGCAGTACTTC
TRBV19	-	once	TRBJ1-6	CASSETRWDISSPLHF	TGTGCCAGTAGCGAAACGCGGTGGGACATCAGTTCACCCCTCCACTTT
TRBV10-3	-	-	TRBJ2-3	CAISPGRGYSTDTQYF	TGTGCCATCAGCCCGGGGAGGGGGTATAGCACAGATACGCAGTATTTT
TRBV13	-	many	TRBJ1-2	CASSSAGRYYGYTF	TGTGCCAGCAGCTCTGCAGGGCGTTACTATGGCTACACCTTC
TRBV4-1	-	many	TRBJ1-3	CASSQLRGNTIYF	TGCGCCAGCAGCCAACTTCGGGGAAACACCATATATTTT
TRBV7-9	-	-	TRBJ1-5	CASSLVGVEPQHF	TGTGCCAGCAGCTTAGTTGGAGTGGAGCCCCAGCATTTT
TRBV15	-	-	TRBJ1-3	CATSRDRRPGNTIYF	TGTGCCACCAGCAGAGATCGGAGGCCTGGAAACACCATATATTTT
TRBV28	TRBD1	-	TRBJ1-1	CASRRDRATPRAEAFF	TGTGCCAGCAGGCGGGACAGGGCAACCCCGAGGGCTGAAGCTTTCTTT
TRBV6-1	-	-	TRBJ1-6	CASSEENNNSPLHF	TGTGCCAGCAGTGAAGAAAACAATAATTCACCCCTCCACTTT
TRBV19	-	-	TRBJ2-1	CASSITSWHEQFF	TGTGCCAGTAGTATCACTAGTTGGCATGAGCAGTTCTTC
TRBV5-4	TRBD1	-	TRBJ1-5	CASSQGTGTNQPQHF	TGTGCCAGCAGCCAGGGGACAGGGACAAATCAGCCCCAGCATTTT
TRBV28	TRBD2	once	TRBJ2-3	CASTGGRDTDTQYF	TGTGCCAGCACCGGCGGGAGAGACACAGATACGCAGTATTTT
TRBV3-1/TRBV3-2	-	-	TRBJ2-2	CASSQESGFGELFF	TGTGCCAGCAGCCAAGAATCGGGGTTCGGGGAGCTGTTTTTT
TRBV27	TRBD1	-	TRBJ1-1	CASSRGQGNTEAFF	TGTGCCAGCAGTAGGGGACAGGGGAACACTGAAGCTTTCTTT
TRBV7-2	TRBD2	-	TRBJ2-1	CASSSKGLAGVEQFF	TGTGCCAGCAGCTCAAAGGGACTAGCGGGAGTTGAGCAGTTCTTC
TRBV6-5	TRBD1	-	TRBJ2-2	CASSSDRGSAGELFF	TGTGCCAGCAGTTCGGACAGGGGGAGCGCCGGGGAGCTGTTTTTT
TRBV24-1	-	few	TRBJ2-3	CATSLQVRTDTQYF	TGTGCCACCAGTCTGCAGGTTAGGACAGATACGCAGTATTTT
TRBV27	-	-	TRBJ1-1	CASRLRGTTGTLKAFF	TGTGCCAGCAGGTTGCGCGGTACAACAGGAACACTGAAAGCTTTCTTT
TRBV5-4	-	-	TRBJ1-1	CASSAVSADTEAFF	TGTGCCAGCAGCGCCGTTTCAGCGGACACTGAAGCTTTCTTT
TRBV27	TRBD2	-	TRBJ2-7	CASSSLAGGAYEQYF	TGTGCCAGCAGTTCATTAGCGGGGGGAGCCTACGAGCAGTACTTC